The 25 T cell receptor beta chains reported below all come from one sample, sequenced in a study of OX40 agonist ivuxolimab in advanced cancers. The repertoire was sequenced with immunoSEQ multiplex PCR; TCRdb's copy has only in-frame clones and lacks some. The sample yields some 60,000 clones, approximately 86% seen once. The sample was CD4+ or CD8+ T cells sorted from blood, taken in a trial of the OX40 agonist ivuxolimab. The receptors derive from an adult with an advanced solid tumor such as melanoma, head and neck, liver or kidney cancer.

The rearrangement uses TRBV2 and TRBJ2-1; weak D call: TRBD2 (5 bases). The CDR3 runs 15 residues. The V end was cut by 0 bases, the J end by 4 bases, with 10 bases between. Germline loops: CDR1 SNHLY, CDR2 FYNNEI. The CDR3 protein is CASSEAGAIYNEQFF. The CDR3, as DNA: TGTGCCAGCAGTGAAGCGGGAGCCATTTACAATGAGCAGTTCTTC.

The chain joins TRBV6-6 to TRBJ1-6, with TRBD1 as a possible D gene (5 bases). Germline V gene sequence: CDR1 MNHNY, CDR2 SVGAGI (reference sequence). The CDR3 contains 16 residues. V lost 6 bases and J 7 bases, leaving 19 bases between the germline ends. CDR3 in DNA: TGTGCCAGCAGCCACGCCCAGACAGCGGAAAATTCACCCCTCCACTTT. This encodes CASSHAQTAENSPLHF.

The chain is built from TRBV10-3 and TRBJ2-7, with D unclear. This CDR3 spans 12 amino acids. The germline gives CDR1 ENHRY, CDR2 SYGVKD. V lost 11 bases, J lost 2 bases, and 13 bases lay in between. CDR3 nucleotide sequence: TGTGCCTCAAGGGCCCCAACCTACGAGCAGTACTTC. As protein: CASRAPTYEQYF.

The V call is TRBV7-9, the J call TRBJ2-7; tentatively, D is TRBD2 (5 bases). V was trimmed by 1 base and J by 6 bases, leaving 7 bases between them. Germline CDR1 SEHNR, CDR2 FQNEAQ (reference sequence). The CDR3 contains 12 residues. CDR3 sequence: CASSLGGSEQYF. In nucleotides, the CDR3 is TGTGCCAGCAGCTTAGGCGGGTCCGAGCAGTACTTC. The complete variable domain, with remaining parts taken from reference TRBV7-9 and TRBJ2-7, reads DTGVSQNPRHKITKRGQNVTFRCDPISEHNRLYWYRQTLGQGPEFLTYFQNEAQLEKSRLLSDRFSAERPKGSFSTLEIQRTEQGDSAMYLCASSLGGSEQYFGPGTRLTVT.

This sequence joins TRBV5-1 and TRBJ2-1, with 10 bases that match TRBD2. The CDR3 covers 16 residues. Germline CDR1 SGHRS, CDR2 YFSETQ. J gave up 5 bases and V 3 bases, and 8 bases lay outside the gene matches. CDR3 sequence (DNA): TGCGCCAGCAGCTCTCTCAGCGGGAGGGGCAACAATGAGCAGTTCTTC. As protein: CASSSLSGRGNNEQFF. The whole variable domain, filled in from reference TRBV5-1 and TRBJ2-1, reads KAGVTQTPRYLIKTRGQQVTLSCSPISGHRSVSWYQQTPGQGLQFLFEYFSETQRNKGNFPGRFSGRQFSNSRSEMNVSTLELGDSALYLCASSSLSGRGNNEQFFGPGTRLTVL.

This chain connects TRBV18 to TRBJ1-5; 8 nucleotides agree with TRBD1. This CDR3 spans 16 amino acids. V dropped 3 bases and J dropped 7; count of bases not matched to a gene: 11. Germline V gives CDR1 KGHSH, CDR2 LQKENI. The CDR3 reads CASSPFAAGGGQPQHF. CDR3 nucleotides: TGTGCCAGCTCACCTTTCGCGGCAGGGGGCGGACAGCCCCAGCATTTT.

The CDR3 region has the DNA TGTGCCAGCAGTAAGGGGTCTGGGGCCAACGTCCTGACTTTC. Protein sequence: CASSKGSGANVLTF. This chain uses TRBV6-5 with TRBJ2-6; possible D gene TRBD1, 5 bases. Germline values: CDR1 MNHEY, CDR2 SVGAGI. Trimming cost V 5 bases and J 1 base, with 6 bases left between them. The CDR3 sequence is 14 residues long.

This sequence joins TRBV9 and TRBJ2-3; D is undetermined. Germline CDR1 SGDLS, CDR2 YYNGEE. Trimming took 5 bases from V and 6 from J, leaving 22 bases between them. This CDR3 region has 16 residues. The CDR3 DNA follows: TGTGCCAGCAGTACCCCCGAGGCAGGTCAAGCCGATACGCAGTATTTT. Residues: CASSTPEAGQADTQYF.

This chain joins TRBV14 and TRBJ2-2; D may be TRBD1 (5 bases). This CDR3 region has 15 residues. The germline CDR1 and CDR2 sequences are SGHDN and FVKESK. V was cut by 5 bases and J by 1 base, with 11 bases left in between. CDR3 sequence: CASSDSPVNTGELFF. The CDR3 DNA reads TGTGCCAGCAGCGACAGCCCCGTGAACACCGGGGAGCTGTTTTTT. The full variable domain, its missing parts supplied by reference TRBV14 and TRBJ2-2, is EAGVTQFPSHSVIEKGQTVTLRCDPISGHDNLYWYRRVMGKEIKFLLHFVKESKQDESGMPNNRFLAERTGGTYSTLKVQPAELEDSGVYFCASSDSPVNTGELFFGEGSRLTVL.

The J gene is TRBJ2-3, the V gene TRBV5-6, with D possibly being TRBD1 or TRBD2 (5 bases each). The V and J ends lost 6 bases and 7 bases respectively, with 18 bases between them. This CDR3 is built from 14 residues. Germline lookup yields CDR1 SGHDT and CDR2 YYEEEE. The CDR3 protein is CASIRGTARNTQYF. The DNA of the CDR3 is TGTGCCAGCATCAGAGGGACCGCCCGGAATACGCAGTATTTT.

The rearrangement uses TRBV19 and TRBJ2-1; maybe TRBD2 (7 bases). CDR3 length: 17 amino acids. V lost 0 bases, J lost 8 bases, and 20 bases lay in between. Germline lookup yields CDR1 LNHDA and CDR2 SQIVND (reference sequence). As DNA, the CDR3 is TGTGCCAGTAGTATAGATAAAATCGGAGGGGGGGCCGATGAGCAGTTCTTC. Its protein is CASSIDKIGGGADEQFF. The complete variable domain, with remaining parts taken from reference TRBV19 and TRBJ2-1, reads DGGITQSPKYLFRKEGQNVTLSCEQNLNHDAMYWYRQDPGQGLRLIYYSQIVNDFQKGDIAEGYSVSREKKESFPLTVTSAQKNPTAFYLCASSIDKIGGGADEQFFGPGTRLTVL.

The gene calls are TRBV6-1 and TRBJ1-5; D ambiguous. Germline-derived CDR1 and CDR2 are MNHNS and SASEGT. This CDR3 comprises 15 residues. Trimming left V 7 bases short and J 6 bases short, with 19 bases between. The CDR3 here is CASNQREVTGQPQHF. DNA for the CDR3: TGTGCCAGCAACCAAAGGGAGGTAACGGGTCAGCCCCAGCATTTT.

The V gene is TRBV7-2, the J gene TRBJ2-3; no reliable D call. Germline loops: CDR1 SGHTA, CDR2 FQGNSA. The V gene lost 5 bases and the J gene lost 4 bases, with 7 bases spanning the gap. The CDR3 covers 12 residues. CDR3 sequence (DNA): TGTGCCAGCAGCCGAGTTCCAGATACGCAGTATTTT. Translation gives CASSRVPDTQYF.

This sequence joins TRBV28 and TRBJ2-2; tentatively, D is TRBD1 or TRBD2 (5 bases each). Looked up from germline, CDR1 is MDHEN and CDR2 is SYDVKM. CDR3 length: 16 residues. Trimming stripped 6 bases from V and 0 bases from J, with 14 bases between. CDR3 region: CASRGVRGSNTGELFF. CDR3 nucleotide sequence: TGTGCCAGCAGGGGGGTCAGAGGGTCGAACACCGGGGAGCTGTTTTTT. Filled out from reference TRBV28 and TRBJ2-2, the complete variable domain reads DVKVTQSSRYLVKRTGEKVFLECVQDMDHENMFWYRQDPGLGLRLIYFSYDVKMKEKGDIPEGYSVSREKKERFSLILESASTNQTSMYLCASRGVRGSNTGELFFGEGSRLTVL.

V and J are TRBV19 and TRBJ1-5, with 7 bases lining up with TRBD1. CDR1 and CDR2 from the germline V gene are LNHDA and SQIVND (reference sequence). J lost 10 bases, V lost 2 bases, and 8 bases had no gene match. This CDR3 contains 14 residues. CDR3 residues: CASSITTGTSPQHF. The CDR3 nucleotides are TGTGCCAGTAGTATAACGACAGGGACGAGTCCCCAGCATTTT.

As DNA, the CDR3 is TGTGCCAGCACCTCCTACAATGAGCAGTTCTTC. Translated: CASTSYNEQFF. The chain couples TRBV7-2 to TRBJ2-1, with unresolved D. V was shortened by 7 bases and J by 0 bases, with 1 base between the two germline ends. This CDR3 contains 11 residues. Germline CDR1 and CDR2: SGHTA and FQGNSA.

In this sample, this clone turned up once. The CDR3 DNA reads as TGTGCCACCAGGGGGCGCGGGGAGACCCAGTACTTC. This gives the protein CATRGRGETQYF. The rearrangement links TRBV19 to TRBJ2-5; 8 bases are a match to TRBD1. The CDR3 is 12 amino acids. V was clipped by 10 bases and J by 5 bases; unmatched bases: 6. Germline CDR1 reads LNHDA; CDR2 reads SQIVND (reference sequence).

The chain links TRBV2 to TRBJ1-1; possibly TRBD1 for D (5 bases). Trimming took 7 bases from V and 4 from J, leaving 16 bases between them. This CDR3 contains 14 residues. Germline CDR1 is SNHLY and CDR2 is FYNNEI. This chain's CDR3 is CASILYWGRTEAFF. DNA of the CDR3: TGTGCCAGCATTTTATATTGGGGACGCACTGAAGCTTTCTTT.

V and J are TRBV2 and TRBJ2-1; the D is unclear. Germline lookup yields CDR1 SNHLY and CDR2 FYNNEI. Deletions cut 4 bases from V and 7 bases from J, with 5 bases between. The CDR3 runs to 11 residues. The CDR3 loop reads CASSVENEQFF. For the CDR3, the DNA is TGTGCCAGCAGTGTGGAGAATGAGCAGTTCTTC.

V gene TRBV6-5 combines with J gene TRBJ2-3, with D possibly being TRBD2 (5 bases). V was trimmed by 6 bases and J by 3 bases, leaving 16 bases between them. The CDR3 covers 15 residues. Germline V gene data show CDR1 as MNHEY and CDR2 as SVGAGI. The chain's CDR3 is CASSTERVRTDTQYF. As DNA, the CDR3 is TGTGCCAGCAGCACCGAGAGGGTCCGGACAGATACGCAGTATTTT.

This chain uses TRBV6-5 with TRBJ2-7; TRBD1 is a possible D gene (6 bases). V was clipped by 6 bases and J by 3 bases, with 18 bases between them. Germline V lookup: CDR1 MNHEY, CDR2 SVGAGI. This CDR3 is 15 amino acids long. CDR3 in DNA: TGTGCCAGCAGCCCCTTCGGCAGGGGTCGCTACGAGCAGTACTTC. Translation gives CASSPFGRGRYEQYF.

This chain links TRBV29-1 with TRBJ2-5, with D perhaps matching TRBD2 (6 bases). Per the germline V gene, CDR1 is SQVTM and CDR2 is ANQGSEA. The CDR3 has 12 residues. V gave up 4 bases and J gave up 5 bases, with 11 bases separating them. The CDR3 coding sequence is TGCAGCGTTGTCTACGGGGGTGAGACCCAGTACTTC. Encoded protein: CSVVYGGETQYF.

This rearrangement joins TRBV27 to TRBJ1-5, with D tentatively TRBD1 (6 bases). Germline loops: CDR1 MNHEY, CDR2 SMNVEV (reference sequence). The CDR3 extends over 14 amino acids. V was clipped by 6 bases and J by 4 bases, with 13 bases between them. The CDR3 here is CASSPRGQNQPQHF. As DNA, the CDR3 is TGTGCCAGCAGCCCCCGAGGACAGAATCAGCCCCAGCATTTT.

This rearrangement joins TRBV11-3 to TRBJ2-7, with 13 positions matching TRBD2. Looked up from germline, CDR1 is SGHNT and CDR2 is YENEEA. The CDR3 loop spans 15 amino acids. V lost 4 bases and J lost 6; bases outside the gene matches: 6. CDR3 in DNA: TGTGCCAGCAGCTCAGGACTAGCGGGAGTTGGCGAGCAGTACTTC. It yields the protein CASSSGLAGVGEQYF.

Comments on this clone: A clone one base away is much larger, so this may be a read error. This chain uses TRBV10-1 with TRBJ2-3, with D possibly matching TRBD2 (6 bases). The CDR3 runs to 13 residues. The germline V gene encodes CDR1 WNHNN and CDR2 SYGVQD (reference sequence). Trimming removed 5 bases from V and 0 bases from J, with 6 bases in between. This chain's CDR3 is CASSSGSTDTQYF. Written as DNA, the CDR3 is TGCGCCAGCAGTAGCGGGAGCACAGATACGCAGTATTTT.